These 32 T cell receptor beta chains were all obtained from the same sample, sequenced in a study of beta chain features in type 1 diabetes. Expressed TCRB transcripts were sequenced, since all the RNA that had been isolated was reverse transcribed. This table comes from immunoSEQ multiplex PCR, and its TCRdb copy is limited to in-frame clones, with some not included. The data show under 300,000 clones, roughly 14% seen once. Their recognized antigens are unknown. Study-level points and caveats: A moderate, significant TCRB CDR3 shortening appeared in type 1 diabetes across four CD4+ subsets.

Sequencing input: naive CD4+ T cells from blood. All receptors derive from a man aged 30-40 years with type 1 diabetes.

V and J are TRBV9 and TRBJ2-3; 7 bases map to TRBD2. Germline V gene lookup returns CDR1 SGDLS and CDR2 YYNGEE. The CDR3 spans 14 residues. Trimming took 8 bases from V and 2 from J; bases not matched to a gene: 8. The CDR3 bases are TGTGCCAGTACCCGGGACTACTTCACAGATACGCAGTATTTT. Amino acid sequence: CASTRDYFTDTQYF.

This clone occurred a few times. This sequence joins TRBV15 and TRBJ1-1; D perhaps matches TRBD1 (6 bases). Per the germline V gene, CDR1 is LNHNV and CDR2 is YYDKDF (reference sequence). Between the trimmed V and J ends, which lost 0 bases and 10 bases, there was a span of 15 bases. There are 14 residues in the CDR3. The CDR3 DNA sequence: TGTGCCACCAGCAGAGATCCCCAGGGGAGGGGAGCTTTCTTT. Its protein product is CATSRDPQGRGAFF. The whole variable domain, remainder taken from reference TRBV15 and TRBJ1-1, is DAMVIQNPRYQVTQFGKPVTLSCSQTLNHNVMYWYQQKSSQAPKLLFHYYDKDFNNEADTPDNFQSRRPNTSFCFLDIRSPGLGDTAMYLCATSRDPQGRGAFFGQGTRLTVV.

This clone was detected a few times. The CDR3 spells CASRTGTLTYEQYF. As DNA, the CDR3 is TGTGCCAGCAGGACCGGGACACTAACCTACGAGCAGTACTTC. The chain links TRBV6-6 to TRBJ2-7; maybe TRBD1 (6 bases). V was cut by 6 bases and J by 2 bases, with 14 bases left in between. In germline, CDR1 is MNHNY, CDR2 SVGAGI (reference sequence). The CDR3 runs to 14 residues.

CDR3 DNA sequence: TGTGCCAGCAGCTTTCTAGGGACAGGGGCCTACGAGCAGTACTTC. Translation: CASSFLGTGAYEQYF. The chain has TRBV5-6 and TRBJ2-7; 10 bases agree with TRBD1. This CDR3 spans 15 amino acids. V gave up 2 bases and J gave up 2 bases; unmatched junction bases: 4. Germline-derived CDR1 and CDR2 are SGHDT and YYEEEE. Full variable domain (missing parts from reference TRBV5-6 and TRBJ2-7): DAGVTQSPTHLIKTRGQQVTLRCSPKSGHDTVSWYQQALGQGPQFIFQYYEEEERQRGNFPDRFSGHQFPNYSSELNVNALLLGDSALYLCASSFLGTGAYEQYFGPGTRLTVT.

This clone appeared a few times. The V gene is TRBV5-1, the J gene TRBJ1-2, with 11 bases lining up with TRBD1. Germline CDR1 and CDR2: SGHRS and YFSETQ. This CDR3 region has 14 residues. With V trimmed by 4 bases and J by 7 bases, 6 bases remained unmatched. The CDR3 sequence: CASSPGTGGLGYTF. The DNA of the CDR3 is TGCGCCAGCAGCCCCGGGACAGGGGGGCTTGGCTACACCTTC.

The rearrangement links TRBV7-9 to TRBJ1-5, with D unclear. V was cut by 1 base and J by 5 bases, with 6 bases left in between. The CDR3 extends over 13 amino acids. Germline lookup yields CDR1 SEHNR and CDR2 FQNEAQ (reference sequence). The CDR3 DNA follows: TGTGCCAGCAGCTTAGAAGAGGATCAGCCCCAGCATTTT. This codes for CASSLEEDQPQHF.

The chain links TRBV29-1 to TRBJ2-7, with D possibly TRBD2 on 6 matching bases. The germline V and J ends were trimmed by 5 bases and 6 bases, with 17 bases remaining between them. This CDR3 region has 13 residues. Germline lookup yields CDR1 SQVTM and CDR2 ANQGSEA. CDR3 sequence reads: CSVRHERESEQYF. CDR3 DNA: TGCAGCGTTCGCCACGAACGGGAGTCCGAGCAGTACTTC.

This clone was seen a handful of times. The chain couples TRBV2 to TRBJ2-3; a possible D gene is TRBD1 (6 bases). Trimming left V 9 bases short and J 9 bases short, with 13 bases between. The CDR3 contains 11 residues. Per germline, CDR1 SNHLY and CDR2 FYNNEI. The DNA for the CDR3 is TGTGCCAGTGCCCGGGACATCACGCAGTATTTT. Amino acids: CASARDITQYF.

This clone has a handful of counts. This chain joins TRBV30 and TRBJ2-1; unclear D gene. The CDR3 runs 11 residues. Looked up from germline, CDR1 is GTSNPN and CDR2 is SVGIG (reference sequence). V lost 0 bases to trimming and J lost 7 bases, with 4 bases between them. The CDR3 DNA follows: TGTGCCTGGAGTGTAGCGAATGAGCAGTTCTTC. Its protein is CAWSVANEQFF.

The chain links TRBV30 to TRBJ2-2, with D hard to call. CDR3 length: 11 amino acids. The V gene lost 0 bases and the J gene lost 10 bases, with 6 bases spanning the gap. Germline loops: CDR1 GTSNPN, CDR2 SVGIG (reference sequence). The CDR3 DNA reads TGTGCCTGGAGTGTAAACTCGGAGCTGTTTTTT. Its translation: CAWSVNSELFF.

This clone was seen a handful of times. V is TRBV4-2 and J is TRBJ1-6; unclear D gene. The length of the CDR3 is 18 residues. Germline CDR1 LGHNA, CDR2 YNFKEQ. Trimming left V 3 bases short and J 7 bases short, with 22 bases between. In nucleotides, the CDR3 is TGTGCCAGCAGCCAGCCTACCTTTGAGGGAGGGAGAAATTCACCCCTCCACTTT. This codes for CASSQPTFEGGRNSPLHF.

The CDR3: CASSSGGQDTQYF. The CDR3 region has the DNA TGTGCCAGCTCGTCGGGGGGGCAAGATACGCAGTATTTT. J is TRBJ2-3 and V is TRBV25-1, with 8 nucleotides matching TRBD2. Trimming took 8 bases from V and 5 from J; bases not matched to a gene: 6. The CDR3 sequence is 13 residues long. Germline values: CDR1 MGHDK, CDR2 SYGVNS.

This clone was counted between two and nine times. The chain recombines TRBV10-3 with TRBJ2-1; 8 bases are shared with TRBD1. The CDR3 is made up of 12 amino acids. Germline V gene lookup returns CDR1 ENHRY and CDR2 SYGVKD. V lost 3 bases, J lost 14 bases, and 6 bases stayed unmatched. In DNA form, the CDR3 reads TGTGCCATCAGTGAACTGGGACAGGTGGAGTTCTTC. It translates to CAISELGQVEFF.

This chain uses TRBV14 with TRBJ2-7; a weak D match, TRBD1 (6 bases). V was clipped by 1 base and J by 3 bases, with 13 bases between them. The CDR3 length is 15 residues. Germline lookup yields CDR1 SGHDN and CDR2 FVKESK. Written as DNA, the CDR3 is TGTGCCAGCAGCCAAGCCAGGGGCACTCTCTACGAGCAGTACTTC. Translation gives CASSQARGTLYEQYF.

This clone has only a few counts. The rearrangement links TRBV7-9 to TRBJ1-1, with D possibly being TRBD1 (5 bases). CDR3 length equals 14 residues. V dropped 7 bases and J dropped 0 bases, with 12 bases sitting between them. The germline gives CDR1 SEHNR, CDR2 FQNEAQ (reference sequence). The CDR3 DNA follows: TGTGCCAGCAACACAGGAAACATGAACACTGAAGCTTTCTTT. As protein: CASNTGNMNTEAFF.

The rearrangement links TRBV5-1 to TRBJ2-5; D not certain. Trimming took 0 bases from V and 3 from J, leaving 9 bases between them. CDR3 length: 14 residues. The germline gives CDR1 SGHRS, CDR2 YFSETQ. CDR3 coding DNA: TGCGCCAGCAGCTTGGGGAGCCTAGAAGAGACCCAGTACTTC. The encoded protein is CASSLGSLEETQYF. Based on the CDR3 plus reference TRBV5-1 and TRBJ2-5, the full variable domain is KAGVTQTPRYLIKTRGQQVTLSCSPISGHRSVSWYQQTPGQGLQFLFEYFSETQRNKGNFPGRFSGRQFSNSRSEMNVSTLELGDSALYLCASSLGSLEETQYFGPGTRLLVL.

The gene calls are TRBV30 and TRBJ1-2; tentatively, D is TRBD1 (5 bases). CDR3 size: 13 residues. The germline V gene has CDR1 GTSNPN and CDR2 SVGIG (reference sequence). Deletions cut 1 base from V and 3 bases from J, with 9 bases between. The chain's CDR3 is CAWSETAYYGYTF. The CDR3 DNA is TGTGCCTGGAGTGAGACAGCCTACTATGGCTACACCTTC. The full variable domain, rest sourced from reference TRBV30 and TRBJ1-2, is SQTIHQWPATLVQPVGSPLSLECTVEGTSNPNLYWYRQAAGRGLQLLFYSVGIGQISSEVPQNLSASRPQDRQFILSSKKLLLSDSGFYLCAWSETAYYGYTFGSGTRLTVV.

The table lists this clone with a few counts. The V and J genes are TRBV19 and TRBJ2-5; 7 bases map to TRBD2. Trimming removed 3 bases from V and 2 bases from J; junction bases left unmatched: 3. The CDR3 covers 14 residues. CDR1 is LNHDA, CDR2 SQIVND, per germline (reference sequence). The CDR3 region is CASSMAGEQETQYF. CDR3 DNA: TGTGCCAGTAGTATGGCGGGGGAGCAAGAGACCCAGTACTTC.

This clone occurred a few times. The rearrangement joins TRBV15 to TRBJ2-2; D remains unclear. The CDR3 consists of 15 residues. Germline CDR1 LNHNV, CDR2 YYDKDF (reference sequence). V lost 2 bases and J lost 0, with 7 bases in between. In nucleotides, the CDR3 is TGTGCCACCAGCAGACAAGAGACGAACACCGGGGAGCTGTTTTTT. Amino acid sequence: CATSRQETNTGELFF.

This clone was counted a single time. The rearrangement joins TRBV6-5 to TRBJ1-2; 7 bases line up with TRBD1. Germline-derived CDR1 and CDR2 are MNHEY and SVGAGI. Trimming at V came to 5 bases and at J to 5 bases, leaving 8 bases not matched to a gene. There are 14 residues in the CDR3. The CDR3 DNA sequence: TGTGCCAGCAGTCGACAGGGCGCCGGGTATGGCTACACCTTC. Amino acid sequence: CASSRQGAGYGYTF.

V is TRBV5-1 and J is TRBJ1-1; no clear D gene. Germline CDR1 SGHRS, CDR2 YFSETQ. V lost 1 base and J lost 0, with 7 bases in between. CDR3 length equals 14 residues. The CDR3 sequence: CASSLQAMNTEAFF. The CDR3 nucleotides read TGCGCCAGCAGCTTGCAGGCCATGAACACTGAAGCTTTCTTT.

V usage is TRBV19 and J usage is TRBJ1-6; 7 nucleotides line up with TRBD1. Germline trimming cut 5 bases from V and 9 bases from J; bases unmatched to any gene: 10. The CDR3 loop spans 15 amino acids. Germline assignment: CDR1 LNHDA and CDR2 SQIVND (reference sequence). The DNA of the CDR3 is TGTGCCAGTAGTCCGGGACAGACGGCGGGTTCACCCCTCCACTTT. Encoded protein: CASSPGQTAGSPLHF.

This clone was seen only a few times. The genes are TRBV11-2 and TRBJ2-3; TRBD1 matches 10 bases. The ends lost 5 bases at V and 3 bases at J; junction bases unmatched: 8. CDR3 size: 16 residues. Germline loops: CDR1 SGHAT, CDR2 FQNNGV. The CDR3: CASSAGQGMGTDTQYF. The CDR3 bases are TGTGCCAGCAGCGCGGGACAGGGGATGGGGACAGATACGCAGTATTTT.

This clone occurred a few times. The V call is TRBV27, the J call TRBJ2-7, with 7 bases matching TRBD1. This CDR3 region has 13 residues. Germline lookup yields CDR1 MNHEY and CDR2 SMNVEV (reference sequence). Trimming cost V 1 base and J 7 bases; bases outside gene matches: 4. Here the CDR3 reads CASSLLGTDEQYF. CDR3 bases: TGTGCCAGCAGTTTATTGGGGACAGATGAGCAGTACTTC.

The chain is built from TRBV5-1 and TRBJ2-2; TRBD2 matches at 11 bases. CDR1 and CDR2 (germline): SGHRS, YFSETQ. V was pared by 3 bases and J by 0 bases, with 1 base of the junction left unmatched. This CDR3 region has 16 residues. CDR3 protein: CASSSGLAANTGELFF. CDR3 DNA: TGCGCCAGCAGCTCGGGACTAGCGGCGAACACCGGGGAGCTGTTTTTT.

Comment on this clone: Other DNA sequences within the sample encode an identical CDR3. The chain has TRBV29-1 and TRBJ1-2, with TRBD1 matching over 8 bases. Germline CDR1 is SQVTM and CDR2 is ANQGSEA. V gave up 6 bases and J gave up 3 bases; unmatched junction bases: 3. This CDR3 spans 12 amino acids. Written as DNA, the CDR3 is TGCAGCGTCGGACAGGGCGACTATGGCTACACCTTC. Translated, it gives CSVGQGDYGYTF.

The chain joins TRBV2 to TRBJ2-7; weak D call: TRBD2 (5 bases). The germline gives CDR1 SNHLY, CDR2 FYNNEI. This CDR3 is built from 12 residues. Trimming stripped 6 bases from V and 2 bases from J, with 8 bases between. CDR3 residues: CASRSGTYEQYF. DNA of the CDR3: TGTGCCAGCAGAAGCGGAACCTACGAGCAGTACTTC.

V is TRBV10-2 and J is TRBJ2-2; 8 positions agree with TRBD1. The V gene's germline CDR1 is WSHSY and CDR2 SAAADI. The CDR3 runs to 16 residues. V was clipped by 4 bases and J by 0 bases; unmatched bases: 4. The CDR3 spells CASSGRTGTNTGELFF. CDR3 DNA sequence: TGCGCCAGCAGTGGAAGGACAGGGACGAACACCGGGGAGCTGTTTTTT.

This clone came up a few times. V and J are TRBV12-5 and TRBJ2-3; D is unclear. This CDR3 region has 15 residues. V dropped 4 bases and J dropped 0 bases, with 11 bases sitting between them. Germline CDR1 reads LGHNT; CDR2 reads FRNRAP. Here the CDR3 DNA reads TGTGCTAGTGGTTCTGGCCGGGTAAGCACAGATACGCAGTATTTT. This sequence encodes CASGSGRVSTDTQYF. The full variable domain, rest sourced from reference TRBV12-5 and TRBJ2-3, is DARVTQTPRHKVTEMGQEVTMRCQPILGHNTVFWYRQTMMQGLELLAYFRNRAPLDDSGMPKDRFSAEMPDATLATLKIQPSEPRDSAVYFCASGSGRVSTDTQYFGPGTRLTVL.

The rearrangement joins TRBV6-5 to TRBJ1-1; 9 bases fit TRBD1. V was clipped by 5 bases and J by 6 bases; unmatched bases: 7. Germline lookup yields CDR1 MNHEY and CDR2 SVGAGI. The CDR3 is 14 residues long. The CDR3 DNA follows: TGTGCCAGCAGTCGGGACAGGGAGGTCCCTGAAGCTTTCTTT. Translation gives CASSRDREVPEAFF.

The chain carries TRBV7-9 and TRBJ2-3, with TRBD1 as a possible D gene (5 bases). Per the germline V gene, CDR1 is SEHNR and CDR2 is FQNEAQ (reference sequence). V was pared by 1 base and J by 2 bases, with 10 bases between. CDR3 length: 15 amino acids. The CDR3 protein is CASSLGQGYTDTQYF. The CDR3 bases are TGTGCCAGCAGCTTAGGGCAGGGATACACAGATACGCAGTATTTT. Full variable domain (missing parts from reference TRBV7-9 and TRBJ2-3): DTGVSQNPRHKITKRGQNVTFRCDPISEHNRLYWYRQTLGQGPEFLTYFQNEAQLEKSRLLSDRFSAERPKGSFSTLEIQRTEQGDSAMYLCASSLGQGYTDTQYFGPGTRLTVL.

The gene calls are TRBV6-6 and TRBJ1-2; no clear D gene. This CDR3 comprises 12 residues. Germline CDR1 is MNHNY and CDR2 is SVGAGI (reference sequence). Trimming pared 10 bases from V and 5 bases from J, leaving 14 bases between. The CDR3 DNA is TGTGCCACAATGAGGGAGGAATATGGCTACACCTTC. This sequence encodes CATMREEYGYTF.